Presented here are 12 T cell receptor beta chains from one specimen sequenced in a study of cytotoxic CD8 clonotypes in ibrutinib-treated CLL. Using immunoSEQ multiplex PCR, the repertoire was profiled, and TCRdb retains in-frame clones only, with some absent. The table records approximately 97,000 clones, roughly three quarters of them present only once. The sequencing here drew on PBMCs, taken after 24 months of ibrutinib treatment. The receptors shown here come from a human donor with chronic lymphocytic leukemia.

The rearrangement links TRBV6-1 to TRBJ1-3, with 9 bases aligning to TRBD1. CDR1 is MNHNS and CDR2 is SASEGT in the germline V gene. V lost 3 bases, J lost 4 bases, and 10 bases stayed unmatched. This CDR3 is 17 amino acids long. The CDR3 nucleotides are TGTGCCAGCAGTGAGTCCTCACAGGGGGCGTCCGGAAACACCATATATTTT. It is translated as CASSESSQGASGNTIYF.

J is TRBJ1-1 and V is TRBV15; unclear D gene. V dropped 0 bases and J dropped 9 bases, with 14 bases sitting between them. The CDR3 has 14 amino acids. CDR1 is LNHNV and CDR2 is YYDKDF in the germline V gene (reference sequence). CDR3 sequence: CATSRDGRRGKAFF. CDR3 nucleotide sequence: TGTGCCACCAGCAGAGATGGCCGGCGGGGTAAAGCTTTCTTT.

The chain joins TRBV7-6 to TRBJ2-2; D remains ambiguous. Trimming stripped 4 bases from V and 5 bases from J, with 8 bases between. The CDR3 contains 13 residues. CDR1 is SGHVS, CDR2 FNYEAQ, per germline. For the CDR3, the DNA is TGTGCCAGCAGCTGGGGTGGAACCGGGGAGCTGTTTTTT. Its translation: CASSWGGTGELFF.

The rearrangement links TRBV29-1 to TRBJ1-1; 7 nucleotides align to TRBD1. This CDR3 is built from 13 residues. The V segment lost 7 bases and the J segment 0 bases; nucleotides outside the gene matches: 5. Germline V gene data show CDR1 as SQVTM and CDR2 as ANQGSEA. CDR3 nucleotide sequence: TGCAGCGGGAGACAGGGTATGAACACTGAAGCTTTCTTT. It is translated as CSGRQGMNTEAFF.

On this clone: Distinct nucleotide sequences in the sample also encode this CDR3. The CDR3 region is CASSLETGSTEAFF. CDR3 bases: TGTGCCAGCAGTCTGGAGACAGGGAGCACTGAAGCTTTCTTT. V gene TRBV28 combines with J gene TRBJ1-1; 7 bases agree with TRBD1. Germline loops: CDR1 MDHEN, CDR2 SYDVKM. J lost 4 bases, V lost 5 bases, and 7 bases had no gene match. CDR3 length equals 14 residues.

The V gene is TRBV18, the J gene TRBJ2-5; D is perhaps TRBD2 (5 bases). The V end was cut by 1 base, the J end by 2 bases, with 8 bases between. Germline CDR1 is KGHSH and CDR2 is LQKENI. The CDR3 runs to 14 residues. Written as DNA, the CDR3 is TGTGCCAGCTCACCACTCGGACTGCAAGAGACCCAGTACTTC. Protein product: CASSPLGLQETQYF.

The chain uses TRBV5-6 and TRBJ2-7; tentatively, D is TRBD2 (6 bases). Deletions cut 4 bases from V and 7 bases from J, with 21 bases between. The CDR3 is 15 residues long. The V gene's germline CDR1 is SGHDT and CDR2 YYEEEE. CDR3 region: CASSHAGNLPGEQYF. The CDR3 DNA sequence: TGTGCCAGCAGCCATGCGGGAAACCTCCCTGGTGAGCAGTACTTC.

The rearrangement joins TRBV30 to TRBJ1-1; D not certain. Germline CDR1 reads GTSNPN; CDR2 reads SVGIG (reference sequence). The CDR3 has 13 residues. V shed 4 bases and J shed 7 bases, with 16 bases lying between them. In DNA, the CDR3 is TGTGCCTGGACTAATGGGCCGGTCCGTGAAGCTTTCTTT. This translates into CAWTNGPVREAFF.

The chain joins TRBV28 to TRBJ1-5; D is undetermined. The germline CDR1 and CDR2 sequences are MDHEN and SYDVKM. This CDR3 is built from 15 residues. V was clipped by 6 bases and J by 3 bases, with 15 bases between them. CDR3 sequence (DNA): TGTGCCAGCAGCCCGGGAGGCAGAAACAATCAGCCCCAGCATTTT. Its translation is CASSPGGRNNQPQHF.

The chain carries TRBV7-6 and TRBJ2-1; 9 positions agree with TRBD2. Germline CDR1 and CDR2: SGHVS and FNYEAQ. The J segment lost 0 bases and the V segment lost 3 bases, leaving 6 bases of the junction unmatched. The CDR3 loop spans 17 amino acids. CDR3 sequence reads: CASSFTGLASSYNEQFF. CDR3 DNA sequence: TGTGCCAGCAGCTTTACCGGACTAGCGTCCTCCTACAATGAGCAGTTCTTC.

The V and J genes are TRBV5-1 and TRBJ1-6, with D maybe TRBD1 (5 bases). Trimming pared 4 bases from V and 8 bases from J, leaving 22 bases between. This CDR3 region has 17 residues. CDR1 SGHRS and CDR2 YFSETQ come from the germline V gene. The CDR3 loop reads CASSPLGTLISDSPLHF. Written as DNA, the CDR3 is TGCGCCAGCAGCCCTTTGGGGACCCTAATCAGTGATTCACCCCTCCACTTT.

CDR3 loop: CASSLAGITQETQYF. The CDR3 DNA is TGTGCCAGCAGCTTAGCAGGGATAACCCAAGAGACCCAGTACTTC. The chain is built from TRBV5-6 and TRBJ2-5; TRBD1 is a possible D gene (5 bases). CDR1 SGHDT and CDR2 YYEEEE come from the germline V gene. This CDR3 comprises 15 residues. V lost 2 bases to trimming and J lost 1 base, with 12 bases between them.